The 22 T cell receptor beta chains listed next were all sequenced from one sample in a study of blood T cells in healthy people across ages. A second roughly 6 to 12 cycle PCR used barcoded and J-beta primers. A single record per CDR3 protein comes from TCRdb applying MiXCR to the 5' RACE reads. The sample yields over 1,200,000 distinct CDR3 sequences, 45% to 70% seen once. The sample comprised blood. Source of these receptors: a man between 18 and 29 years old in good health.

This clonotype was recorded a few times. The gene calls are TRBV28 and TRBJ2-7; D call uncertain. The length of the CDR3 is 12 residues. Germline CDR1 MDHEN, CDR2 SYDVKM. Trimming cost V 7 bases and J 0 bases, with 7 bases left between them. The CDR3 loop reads CASNPGSYEQYF. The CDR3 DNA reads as TGTGCCAGCAATCCGGGCTCCTACGAGCAGTACTTC.

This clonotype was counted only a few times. CDR3 sequence: CASSVLTANEQYF. CDR3 in DNA: TGTGCCAGCAGTGTCCTGACTGCAAACGAGCAGTACTTC. J is TRBJ2-5 and V is TRBV2; D is unresolved. The J call may be mistaken, given a closer DNA end match to TRBJ2-7. This CDR3 contains 13 residues. Germline lookup yields CDR1 SNHLY and CDR2 FYNNEI.

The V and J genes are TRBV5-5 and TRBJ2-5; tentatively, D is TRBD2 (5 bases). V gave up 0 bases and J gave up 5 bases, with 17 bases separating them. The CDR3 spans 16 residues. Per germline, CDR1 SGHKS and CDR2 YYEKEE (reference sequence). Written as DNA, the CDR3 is TGTGCCAGCAGCTTGGGCGGACTCACAGATGGGGAGACCCAGTACTTC. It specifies CASSLGGLTDGETQYF.

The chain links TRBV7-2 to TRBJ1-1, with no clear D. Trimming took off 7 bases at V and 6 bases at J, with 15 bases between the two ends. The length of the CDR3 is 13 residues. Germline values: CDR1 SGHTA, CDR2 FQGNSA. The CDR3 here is CASTISEVAEAFF. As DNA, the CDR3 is TGTGCCAGCACCATCTCGGAAGTAGCTGAAGCTTTCTTT.

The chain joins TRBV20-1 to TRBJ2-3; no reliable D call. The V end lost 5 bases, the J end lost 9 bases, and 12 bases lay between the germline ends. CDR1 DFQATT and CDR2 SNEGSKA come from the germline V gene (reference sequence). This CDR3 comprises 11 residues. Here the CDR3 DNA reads TGCAGTGCTTCCCCCCAGCTAACGCAGTATTTT. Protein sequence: CSASPQLTQYF.

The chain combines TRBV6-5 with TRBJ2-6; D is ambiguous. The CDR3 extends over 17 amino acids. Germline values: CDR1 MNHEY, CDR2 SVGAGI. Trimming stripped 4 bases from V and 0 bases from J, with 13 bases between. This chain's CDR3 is CASSLSLLGSGANVLTF. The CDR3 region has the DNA TGTGCCAGCAGTTTGAGTCTCCTTGGCTCTGGGGCCAACGTCCTGACTTTC.

The CDR3 loop is CASSEQVGQSYGYTF. The CDR3 DNA reads TGTGCCAGCAGTGAACAAGTTGGACAGAGCTATGGCTACACCTTC. The chain carries TRBV25-1 and TRBJ1-2; a possible D gene is TRBD1 (6 bases). The V gene lost 2 bases and the J gene lost 4 bases, with 14 bases spanning the gap. Per germline, CDR1 MGHDK and CDR2 SYGVNS. This CDR3 spans 15 amino acids.

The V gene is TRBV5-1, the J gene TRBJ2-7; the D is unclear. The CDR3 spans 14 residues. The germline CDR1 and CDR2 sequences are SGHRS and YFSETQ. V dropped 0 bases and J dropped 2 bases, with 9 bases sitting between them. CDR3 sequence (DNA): TGCGCCAGCAGCTTGGATCCTAGTACCTACGAGCAGTACTTC. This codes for CASSLDPSTYEQYF. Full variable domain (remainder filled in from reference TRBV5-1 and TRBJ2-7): KAGVTQTPRYLIKTRGQQVTLSCSPISGHRSVSWYQQTPGQGLQFLFEYFSETQRNKGNFPGRFSGRQFSNSRSEMNVSTLELGDSALYLCASSLDPSTYEQYFGPGTRLTVT.

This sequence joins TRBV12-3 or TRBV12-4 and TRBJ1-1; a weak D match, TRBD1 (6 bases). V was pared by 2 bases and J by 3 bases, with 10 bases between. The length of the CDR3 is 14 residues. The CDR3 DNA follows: TGTGCCAGCAGTTTATGGGGGGCGTACACTGAAGCTTTCTTT. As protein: CASSLWGAYTEAFF.

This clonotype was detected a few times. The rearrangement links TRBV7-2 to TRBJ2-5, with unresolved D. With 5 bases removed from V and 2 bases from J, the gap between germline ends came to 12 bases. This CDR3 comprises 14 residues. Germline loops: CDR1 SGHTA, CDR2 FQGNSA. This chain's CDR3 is CASSPTAWQETQYF. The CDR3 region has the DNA TGTGCCAGCAGCCCTACCGCATGGCAAGAGACCCAGTACTTC.

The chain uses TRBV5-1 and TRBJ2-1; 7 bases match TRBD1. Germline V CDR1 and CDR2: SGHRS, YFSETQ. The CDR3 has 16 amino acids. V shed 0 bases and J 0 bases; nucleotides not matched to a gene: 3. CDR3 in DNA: TGCGCCAGCAGCTTGGGGGACAGAACCTCCTACAATGAGCAGTTCTTC. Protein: CASSLGDRTSYNEQFF. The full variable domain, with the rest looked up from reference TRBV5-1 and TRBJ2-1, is KAGVTQTPRYLIKTRGQQVTLSCSPISGHRSVSWYQQTPGQGLQFLFEYFSETQRNKGNFPGRFSGRQFSNSRSEMNVSTLELGDSALYLCASSLGDRTSYNEQFFGPGTRLTVL.

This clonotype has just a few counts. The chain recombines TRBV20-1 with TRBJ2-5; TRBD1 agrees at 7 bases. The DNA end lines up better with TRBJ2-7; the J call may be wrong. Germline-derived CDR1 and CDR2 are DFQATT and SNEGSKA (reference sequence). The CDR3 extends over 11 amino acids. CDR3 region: CSAGDSTEQYF. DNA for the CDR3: TGCAGTGCTGGGGACAGCACCGAGCAGTACTTC.

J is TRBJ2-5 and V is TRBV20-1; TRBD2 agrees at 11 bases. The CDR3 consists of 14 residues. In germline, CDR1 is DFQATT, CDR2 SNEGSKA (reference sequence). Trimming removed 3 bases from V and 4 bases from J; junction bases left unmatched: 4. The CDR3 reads CSARASGGIETQYF. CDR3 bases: TGCAGTGCTAGGGCTAGCGGGGGGATAGAGACCCAGTACTTC.

The CDR3 region is CASSLLVDIQYF. The CDR3 DNA sequence: TGTGCCAGCAGTTTACTGGTAGACATTCAGTACTTC. The genes are TRBV12-3 or TRBV12-4 and TRBJ2-4; D call uncertain. The V end was cut by 2 bases, the J end by 8 bases, with 7 bases between. The CDR3 covers 12 residues.

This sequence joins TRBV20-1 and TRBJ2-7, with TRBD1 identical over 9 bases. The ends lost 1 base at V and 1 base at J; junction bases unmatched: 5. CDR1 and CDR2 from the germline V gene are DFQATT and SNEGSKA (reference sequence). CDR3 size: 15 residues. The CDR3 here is CSARATGGYSYEQYF. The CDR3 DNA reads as TGCAGTGCTAGAGCTACAGGGGGCTATTCCTACGAGCAGTACTTC.

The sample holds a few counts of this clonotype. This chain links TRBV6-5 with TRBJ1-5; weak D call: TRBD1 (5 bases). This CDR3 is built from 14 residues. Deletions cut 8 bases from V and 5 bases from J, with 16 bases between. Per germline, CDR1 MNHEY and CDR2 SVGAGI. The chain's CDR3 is CASGGPTPYQPQHF. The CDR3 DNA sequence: TGTGCCAGCGGGGGTCCTACCCCTTATCAGCCCCAGCATTTT.

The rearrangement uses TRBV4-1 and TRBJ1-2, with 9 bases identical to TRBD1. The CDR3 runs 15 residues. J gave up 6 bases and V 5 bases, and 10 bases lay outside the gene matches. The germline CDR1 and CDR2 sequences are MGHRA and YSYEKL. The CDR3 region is CASSRNTGGANGYTF. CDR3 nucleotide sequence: TGCGCCAGCAGCAGGAACACAGGGGGCGCTAATGGCTACACCTTC.

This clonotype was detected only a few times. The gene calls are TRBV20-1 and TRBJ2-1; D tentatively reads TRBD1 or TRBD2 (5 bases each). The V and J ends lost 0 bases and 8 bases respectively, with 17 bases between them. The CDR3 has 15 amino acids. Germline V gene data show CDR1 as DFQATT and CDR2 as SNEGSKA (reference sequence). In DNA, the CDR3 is TGCAGTGCTAGAGATAGGCCATCCGGGACCCATGAGCAGTTCTTC. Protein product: CSARDRPSGTHEQFF.

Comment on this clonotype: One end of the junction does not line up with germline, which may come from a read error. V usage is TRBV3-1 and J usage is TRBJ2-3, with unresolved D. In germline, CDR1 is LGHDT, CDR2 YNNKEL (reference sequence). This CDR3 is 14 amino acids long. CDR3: CASSQGIATDTRYF. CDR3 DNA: TGTGCCAGCAGCCAAGGAATTGCCACAGATACGCGGTATTTT.

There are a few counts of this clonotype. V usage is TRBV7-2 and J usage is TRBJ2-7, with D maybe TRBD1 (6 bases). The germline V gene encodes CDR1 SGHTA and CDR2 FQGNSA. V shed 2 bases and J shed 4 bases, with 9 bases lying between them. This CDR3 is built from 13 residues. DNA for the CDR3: TGTGCCAGCAGCTTACAGGGGTGGTACGAGCAGTACTTC. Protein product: CASSLQGWYEQYF. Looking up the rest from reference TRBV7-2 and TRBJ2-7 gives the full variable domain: GAGVSQSPSNKVTEKGKDVELRCDPISGHTALYWYRQSLGQGLEFLIYFQGNSAPDKSGLPSDRFSAERTGGSVSTLTIQRTQQEDSAVYLCASSLQGWYEQYFGPGTRLTVT.

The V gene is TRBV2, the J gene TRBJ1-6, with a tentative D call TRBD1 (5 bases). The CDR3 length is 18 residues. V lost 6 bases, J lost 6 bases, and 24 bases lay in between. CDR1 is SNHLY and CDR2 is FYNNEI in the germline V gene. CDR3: CASSHGAYAGRPNSPLHF. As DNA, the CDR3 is TGTGCCAGCAGCCATGGGGCGTACGCCGGGAGGCCTAATTCACCCCTCCACTTT.

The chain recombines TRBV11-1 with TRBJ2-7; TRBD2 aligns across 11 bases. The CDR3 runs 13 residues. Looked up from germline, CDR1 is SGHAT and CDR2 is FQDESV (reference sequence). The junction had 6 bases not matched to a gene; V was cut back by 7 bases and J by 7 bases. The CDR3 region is CASTKTSGTEQYF. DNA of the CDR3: TGTGCCAGCACTAAGACTAGCGGGACTGAGCAGTACTTC.